One sample yielded the 11 T cell receptor beta chains listed below, sequenced in a study of cytomegalovirus exposure and HLA in healthy donors. Amplification used 60 Vbeta primers and 13 Jbeta primers. Only in-frame clones appear in the TCRdb table, and some are missing; sequencing was by immunoSEQ multiplex PCR. The sample carries more than 100,000 clones, 65% to 85% recorded once. Sequenced: PBMCs. These receptor sequences come from a man in his fifties in good health and CMV-seronegative.

The chain is built from TRBV5-1 and TRBJ1-2; 10 bases map to TRBD1. V shed 5 bases and J 3 bases; nucleotides not matched to a gene: 1. Per the germline V gene, CDR1 is SGHRS and CDR2 is YFSETQ. The CDR3 loop spans 13 amino acids. This CDR3 is CASRTGGDYGYTF. The CDR3 DNA reads as TGCGCCAGCAGGACAGGGGGCGACTATGGCTACACCTTC. Full variable domain (outside the CDR3, taken from reference TRBV5-1 and TRBJ1-2): KAGVTQTPRYLIKTRGQQVTLSCSPISGHRSVSWYQQTPGQGLQFLFEYFSETQRNKGNFPGRFSGRQFSNSRSEMNVSTLELGDSALYLCASRTGGDYGYTFGSGTRLTVV.

V is TRBV21-1 and J is TRBJ1-5; no DNA check was done on the table's D call, TRBD1. TRBV21-1 counts as a pseudogene. The CDR3 loop spans 14 amino acids. This chain's CDR3 is CASSRGTGRQPQHF. In DNA form, the CDR3 reads TGTGCCAGCAGCAGAGGGACAGGGAGGCAGCCCCAGCATTTT.

This clone turned up a few times. This chain connects TRBV5-1 to TRBJ2-7; 7 nucleotides agree with TRBD1. The CDR3 sequence is 15 residues long. After removal of 3 bases from V and 6 bases from J, the junction contained 12 bases not matched to a gene. From germline, CDR1 is SGHRS and CDR2 YFSETQ. The CDR3 DNA follows: TGCGCCAGCAGCTCTACCGGGACAGACCTCTCCGAGCAGTACTTC. The encoded protein is CASSSTGTDLSEQYF.

V is TRBV9 and J is TRBJ2-6; D gene uncertain. Between the trimmed V and J ends, which lost 4 bases and 4 bases, there was a span of 12 bases. The CDR3 length is 15 residues. In germline, CDR1 is SGDLS, CDR2 YYNGEE. This CDR3 reads CASSYDAVGANVLTF. In DNA form, the CDR3 reads TGTGCCAGCAGCTACGACGCGGTCGGGGCCAACGTCCTGACTTTC.

The sample holds one count of this clone. The chain recombines TRBV10-3 with TRBJ2-2; the D is unclear. This CDR3 has 15 amino acids. The V gene lost 8 bases and the J gene lost 0 bases, with 13 bases spanning the gap. Germline CDR1 is ENHRY and CDR2 is SYGVKD. The CDR3 spells CAIPGVRPNTGELFF. The CDR3 region has the DNA TGTGCCATCCCGGGTGTTAGGCCGAACACCGGGGAGCTGTTTTTT.

The table lists this clone with a few counts. The genes are TRBV4-3 and TRBJ1-1; D is unclear. The germline V and J ends were trimmed by 0 bases and 1 base, with 6 bases remaining between them. CDR1 and CDR2 from the germline V gene are LGHNA and YSLEER. The CDR3 totals 14 residues. The DNA of the CDR3 is TGCGCCAGCAGCCAAGACACACGGAACACTGAAGCTTTCTTT. As protein: CASSQDTRNTEAFF.

This chain uses TRBV7-8 with TRBJ1-1, with D maybe TRBD1 (5 bases). Deletions cut 1 base from V and 5 bases from J, with 5 bases between. The CDR3 spans 12 residues. Germline CDR1 and CDR2: SGHVS and FQNEAQ. The CDR3 is CASSLDRTEAFF. DNA for the CDR3: TGTGCCAGCAGCTTAGACAGGACTGAAGCTTTCTTT.

This clone was seen a handful of times. The chain recombines TRBV7-3 with TRBJ2-1; the D is unclear. The CDR3 covers 16 residues. Trimming cost V 1 base and J 4 bases, with 14 bases left between them. Germline V gene sequence: CDR1 SGHTA, CDR2 FQGTGA. This CDR3 is CASSLNVPNGYNEQFF. The CDR3 DNA sequence: TGTGCCAGCAGCTTAAACGTACCAAACGGGTACAATGAGCAGTTCTTC. The complete variable domain, with remaining parts taken from reference TRBV7-3 and TRBJ2-1, reads GAGVSQTPSNKVTEKGKYVELRCDPISGHTALYWYRQSLGQGPEFLIYFQGTGAADDSGLPNDRFFAVRPEGSVSTLKIQRTERGDSAVYLCASSLNVPNGYNEQFFGPGTRLTVL.

The V gene is TRBV2, the J gene TRBJ2-3; perhaps TRBD1 as D (6 bases). The ends were cut back, 5 bases at V and 2 bases at J, with 11 bases in the middle. The germline gives CDR1 SNHLY, CDR2 FYNNEI. This CDR3 spans 14 amino acids. The CDR3 sequence: CASSLGAPTDTQYF. In DNA form, the CDR3 reads TGTGCCAGCAGTCTGGGGGCGCCCACAGATACGCAGTATTTT.

The rearrangement joins TRBV6-1 to TRBJ2-1, with 7 bases fitting TRBD1. This CDR3 is 16 amino acids long. Trimming cost V 3 bases and J 3 bases; bases outside gene matches: 8. Germline CDR1 and CDR2: MNHNS and SASEGT. The CDR3 is CASSDPLRGLYNEQFF. CDR3 bases: TGTGCCAGCAGTGACCCCCTAAGGGGGCTCTACAATGAGCAGTTCTTC.

The chain recombines TRBV5-6 with TRBJ2-3; D is unclear. CDR1 is SGHDT and CDR2 is YYEEEE in the germline V gene. V shed 2 bases and J shed 3 bases, with 4 bases lying between them. The CDR3 runs to 12 residues. The CDR3 bases are TGTGCCAGCAGCTTACGGACAGATACGCAGTATTTT. Amino acid sequence: CASSLRTDTQYF.